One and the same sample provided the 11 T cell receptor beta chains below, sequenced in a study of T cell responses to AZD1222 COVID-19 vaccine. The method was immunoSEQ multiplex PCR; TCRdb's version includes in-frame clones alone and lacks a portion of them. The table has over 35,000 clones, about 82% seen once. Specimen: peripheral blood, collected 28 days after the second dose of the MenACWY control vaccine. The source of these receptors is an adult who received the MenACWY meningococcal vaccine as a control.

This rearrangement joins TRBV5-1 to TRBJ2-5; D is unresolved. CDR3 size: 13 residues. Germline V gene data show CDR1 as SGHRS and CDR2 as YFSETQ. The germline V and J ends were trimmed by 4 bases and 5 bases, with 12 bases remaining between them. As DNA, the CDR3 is TGCGCCAGCAGCCCAATGGTGTGGGAGACCCAGTACTTC. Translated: CASSPMVWETQYF. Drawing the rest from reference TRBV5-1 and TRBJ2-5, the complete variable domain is KAGVTQTPRYLIKTRGQQVTLSCSPISGHRSVSWYQQTPGQGLQFLFEYFSETQRNKGNFPGRFSGRQFSNSRSEMNVSTLELGDSALYLCASSPMVWETQYFGPGTRLLVL.

The CDR3 DNA follows: TGTGCCTGGGGCACAGGGAGGGGTGGCAATCAGCCCCAGCATTTT. Translated: CAWGTGRGGNQPQHF. The chain employs TRBV30 and TRBJ1-5; a possible D gene is TRBD1 (6 bases). The CDR3 length is 15 residues. V was pared by 5 bases and J by 2 bases, with 16 bases between. Per the germline V gene, CDR1 is GTSNPN and CDR2 is SVGIG (reference sequence).

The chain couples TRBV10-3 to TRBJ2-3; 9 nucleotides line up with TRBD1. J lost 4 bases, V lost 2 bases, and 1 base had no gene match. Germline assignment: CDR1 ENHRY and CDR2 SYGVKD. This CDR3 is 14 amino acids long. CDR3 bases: TGTGCCATCAGTGAGAGACAGGGGGCAGATACGCAGTATTTT. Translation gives CAISERQGADTQYF.

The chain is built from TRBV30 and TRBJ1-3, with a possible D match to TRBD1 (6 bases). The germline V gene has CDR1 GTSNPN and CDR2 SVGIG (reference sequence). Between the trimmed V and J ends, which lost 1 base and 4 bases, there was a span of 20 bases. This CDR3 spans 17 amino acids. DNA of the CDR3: TGTGCCTGGAGTGGCTTAGGCGGGGGGGCGTCAGGAAACACCATATATTTT. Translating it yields CAWSGLGGGASGNTIYF.

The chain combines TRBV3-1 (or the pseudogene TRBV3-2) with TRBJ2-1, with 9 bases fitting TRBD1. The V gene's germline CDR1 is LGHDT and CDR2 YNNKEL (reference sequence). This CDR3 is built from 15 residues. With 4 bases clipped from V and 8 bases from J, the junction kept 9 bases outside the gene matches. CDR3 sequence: CASSLPGTGWDEQFF. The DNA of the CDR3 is TGTGCCAGCAGCCTTCCCGGGACAGGGTGGGATGAGCAGTTCTTC.

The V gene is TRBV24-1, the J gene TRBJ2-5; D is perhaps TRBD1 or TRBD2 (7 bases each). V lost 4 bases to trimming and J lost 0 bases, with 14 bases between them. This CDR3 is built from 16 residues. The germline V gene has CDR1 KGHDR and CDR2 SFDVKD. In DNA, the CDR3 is TGTGCCACCAGTGAACCCAGGGGGGGGAACCAAGAGACCCAGTACTTC. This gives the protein CATSEPRGGNQETQYF.

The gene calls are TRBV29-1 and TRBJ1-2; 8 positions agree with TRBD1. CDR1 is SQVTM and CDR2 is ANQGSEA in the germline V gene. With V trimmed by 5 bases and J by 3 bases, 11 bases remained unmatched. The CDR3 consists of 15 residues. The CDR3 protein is CSVLPPLTGDYGYTF. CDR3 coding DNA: TGCAGCGTTCTCCCCCCCCTGACAGGGGACTATGGCTACACCTTC.

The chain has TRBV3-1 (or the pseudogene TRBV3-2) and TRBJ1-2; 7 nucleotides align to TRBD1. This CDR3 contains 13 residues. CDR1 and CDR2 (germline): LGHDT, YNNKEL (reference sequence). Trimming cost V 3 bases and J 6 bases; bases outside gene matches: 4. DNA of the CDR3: TGTGCCAGCAGCCACGCAGGGGGAGATGGCTACACCTTC. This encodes CASSHAGGDGYTF.

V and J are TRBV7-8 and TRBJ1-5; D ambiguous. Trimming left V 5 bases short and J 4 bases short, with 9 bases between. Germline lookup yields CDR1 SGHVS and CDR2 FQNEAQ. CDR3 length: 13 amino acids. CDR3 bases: TGTGCCAGCAGCCCACGTCAAAATCAGCCCCAGCATTTT. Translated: CASSPRQNQPQHF.

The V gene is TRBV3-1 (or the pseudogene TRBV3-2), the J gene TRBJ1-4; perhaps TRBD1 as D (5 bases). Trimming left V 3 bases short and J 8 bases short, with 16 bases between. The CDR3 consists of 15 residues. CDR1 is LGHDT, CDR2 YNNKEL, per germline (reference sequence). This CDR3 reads CASSQELWGREKLFF. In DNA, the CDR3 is TGTGCCAGCAGCCAGGAACTTTGGGGCCGGGAAAAACTGTTTTTT.

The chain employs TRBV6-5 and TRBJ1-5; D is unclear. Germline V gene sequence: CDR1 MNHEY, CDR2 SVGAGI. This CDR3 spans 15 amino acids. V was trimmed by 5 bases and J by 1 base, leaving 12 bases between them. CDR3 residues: CASSRRRGSNQPQHF. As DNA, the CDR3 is TGTGCCAGCAGTAGGCGGCGGGGAAGCAATCAGCCCCAGCATTTT.